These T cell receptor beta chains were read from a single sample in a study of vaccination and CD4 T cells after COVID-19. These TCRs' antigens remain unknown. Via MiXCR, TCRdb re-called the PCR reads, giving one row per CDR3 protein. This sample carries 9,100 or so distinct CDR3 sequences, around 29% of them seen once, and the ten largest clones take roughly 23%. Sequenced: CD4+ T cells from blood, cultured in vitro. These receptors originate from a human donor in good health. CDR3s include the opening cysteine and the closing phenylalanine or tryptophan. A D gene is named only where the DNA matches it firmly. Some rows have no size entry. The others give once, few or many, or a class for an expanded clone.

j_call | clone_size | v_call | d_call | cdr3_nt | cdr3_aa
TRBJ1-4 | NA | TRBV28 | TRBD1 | TGTGCCAGCAGTTTACCTACAGGGGACGGTGAAAAACTGTTTTTT | CASSLPTGDGEKLFF
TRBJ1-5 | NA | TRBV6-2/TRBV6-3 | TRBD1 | TGTGCCAGCAGTTACTCGATGTCTCCGGGACAGCCGAGCAATCAGCCCCAGCATTTT | CASSYSMSPGQPSNQPQHF
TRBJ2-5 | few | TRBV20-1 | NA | TGCAGTGCTCCTCTGGCGGGCCAAGAGACCCAGTACTTC | CSAPLAGQETQYF
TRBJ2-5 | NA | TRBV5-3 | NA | TGTGCCAGAAGCATGGGTGGGGATCCGGAGACCCAGTACTTC | CARSMGGDPETQYF
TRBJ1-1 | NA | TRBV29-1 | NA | TGCAGCGCGGGCGAAGGACACACTGAAGCTTTCTTT | CSAGEGHTEAFF
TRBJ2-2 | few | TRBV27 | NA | TGTGCCAGCAGCCCGACACGACGCACCGGGGAGCTGTTTTTT | CASSPTRRTGELFF
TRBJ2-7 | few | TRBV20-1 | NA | TGCAGTGCTACCGACTTTCTAGGTGCTACTACGCAGCAGTACTTC | CSATDFLGATTQQYF
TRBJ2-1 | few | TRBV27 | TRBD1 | TGTGCCAGCAGTCCTTGGGACAGGTACAATGAGCAGTTCTTC | CASSPWDRYNEQFF
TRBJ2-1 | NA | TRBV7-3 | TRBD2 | TGTGCCAGCAGCTCTAAAGGGCGTCTAGCGGGGGTCCAGAATGAGCAGTTCTTC | CASSSKGRLAGVQNEQFF
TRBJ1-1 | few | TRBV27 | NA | TGTGCCAGCAGTTTATCTTCAGTAGGGACTGAAGCTTTCTTT | CASSLSSVGTEAFF